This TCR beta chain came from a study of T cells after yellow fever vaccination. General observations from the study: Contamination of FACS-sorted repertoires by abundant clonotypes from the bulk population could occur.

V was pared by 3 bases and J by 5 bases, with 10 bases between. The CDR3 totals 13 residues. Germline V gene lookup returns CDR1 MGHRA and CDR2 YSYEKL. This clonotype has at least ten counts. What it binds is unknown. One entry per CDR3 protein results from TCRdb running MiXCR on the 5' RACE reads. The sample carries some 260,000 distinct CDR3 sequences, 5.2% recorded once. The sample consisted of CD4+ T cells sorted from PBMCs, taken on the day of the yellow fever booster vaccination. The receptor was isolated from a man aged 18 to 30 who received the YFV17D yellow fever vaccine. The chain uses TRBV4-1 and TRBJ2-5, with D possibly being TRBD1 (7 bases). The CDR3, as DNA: TGCGCCAGCAGCCAGGGGGGACAGGAGACCCAGTACTTC. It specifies CASSQGGQETQYF.